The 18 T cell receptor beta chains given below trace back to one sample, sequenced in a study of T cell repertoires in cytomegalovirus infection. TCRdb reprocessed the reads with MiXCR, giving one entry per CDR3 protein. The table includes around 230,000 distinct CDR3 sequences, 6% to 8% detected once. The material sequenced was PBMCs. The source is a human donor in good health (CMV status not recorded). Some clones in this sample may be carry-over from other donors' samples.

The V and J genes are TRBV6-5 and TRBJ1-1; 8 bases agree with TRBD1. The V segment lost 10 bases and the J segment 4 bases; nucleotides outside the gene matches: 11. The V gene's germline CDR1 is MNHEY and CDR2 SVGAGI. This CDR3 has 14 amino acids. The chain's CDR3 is CATLPFDRGTEAFF. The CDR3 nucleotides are TGTGCCACCCTTCCGTTTGACAGGGGCACTGAAGCTTTCTTT.

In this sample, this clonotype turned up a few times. CDR3 in amino acids: CASIDDPGLAVIQETQYF. The CDR3 DNA is TGTGCCAGCATCGATGATCCGGGACTAGCGGTGATCCAAGAGACCCAGTACTTC. The chain links TRBV7-9 to TRBJ2-5; 11 nucleotides align to TRBD2. Germline assignment: CDR1 SEHNR and CDR2 FQNEAQ (reference sequence). This CDR3 has 18 residues. The ends lost 7 bases at V and 1 base at J; junction bases unmatched: 14.

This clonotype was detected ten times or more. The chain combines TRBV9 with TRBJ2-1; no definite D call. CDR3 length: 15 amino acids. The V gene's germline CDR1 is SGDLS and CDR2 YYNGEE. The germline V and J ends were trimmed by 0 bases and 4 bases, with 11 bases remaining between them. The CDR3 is CASSVGRLTYNEQFF. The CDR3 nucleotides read TGTGCCAGCAGCGTAGGCCGACTTACTTACAATGAGCAGTTCTTC.

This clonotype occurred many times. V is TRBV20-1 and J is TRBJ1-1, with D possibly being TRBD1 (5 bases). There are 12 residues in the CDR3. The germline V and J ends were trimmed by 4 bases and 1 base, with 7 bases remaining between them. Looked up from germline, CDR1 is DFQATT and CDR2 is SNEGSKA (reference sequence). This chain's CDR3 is CSATGRNTEAFF. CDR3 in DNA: TGCAGTGCTACAGGGAGGAACACTGAAGCTTTCTTT.

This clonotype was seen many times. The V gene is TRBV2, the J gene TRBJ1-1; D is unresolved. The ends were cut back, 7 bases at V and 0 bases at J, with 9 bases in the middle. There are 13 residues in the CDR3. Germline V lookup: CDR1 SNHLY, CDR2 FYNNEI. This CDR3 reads CASTRAMNTEAFF. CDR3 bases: TGTGCCAGCACCCGGGCAATGAACACTGAAGCTTTCTTT.

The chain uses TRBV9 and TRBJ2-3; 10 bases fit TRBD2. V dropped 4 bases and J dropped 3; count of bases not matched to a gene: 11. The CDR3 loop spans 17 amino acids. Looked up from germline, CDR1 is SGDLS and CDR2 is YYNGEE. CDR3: CASSPFGASGGTDTQYF. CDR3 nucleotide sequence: TGTGCCAGCAGCCCGTTTGGGGCTAGCGGGGGTACAGATACGCAGTATTTT.

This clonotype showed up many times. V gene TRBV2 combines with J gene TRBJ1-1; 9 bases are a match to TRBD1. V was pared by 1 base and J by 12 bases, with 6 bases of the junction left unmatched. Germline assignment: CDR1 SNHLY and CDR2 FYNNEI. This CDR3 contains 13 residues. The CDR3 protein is CASSEETGGSPFF. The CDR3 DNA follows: TGTGCCAGCAGTGAAGAGACAGGGGGGTCCCCTTTCTTT.

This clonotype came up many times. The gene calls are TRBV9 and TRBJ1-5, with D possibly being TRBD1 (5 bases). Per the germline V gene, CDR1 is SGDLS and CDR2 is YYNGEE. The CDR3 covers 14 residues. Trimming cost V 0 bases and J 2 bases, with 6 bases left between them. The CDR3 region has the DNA TGTGCCAGCAGCGTAGGAGGGGGCAATCAGCCCCAGCATTTT. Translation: CASSVGGGNQPQHF.

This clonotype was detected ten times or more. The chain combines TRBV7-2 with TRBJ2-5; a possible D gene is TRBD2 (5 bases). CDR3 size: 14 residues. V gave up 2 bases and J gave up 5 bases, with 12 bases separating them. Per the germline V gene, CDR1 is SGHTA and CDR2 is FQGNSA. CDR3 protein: CASSLRLPGETQYF. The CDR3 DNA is TGTGCCAGCAGCTTACGTCTACCGGGGGAGACCCAGTACTTC.

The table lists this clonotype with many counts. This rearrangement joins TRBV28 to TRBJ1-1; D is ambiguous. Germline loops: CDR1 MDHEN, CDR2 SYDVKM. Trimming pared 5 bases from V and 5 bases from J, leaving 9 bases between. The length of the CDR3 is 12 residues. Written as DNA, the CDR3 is TGTGCCAGCAGTCCTAGCGGGACTGAAGCTTTCTTT. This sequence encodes CASSPSGTEAFF.

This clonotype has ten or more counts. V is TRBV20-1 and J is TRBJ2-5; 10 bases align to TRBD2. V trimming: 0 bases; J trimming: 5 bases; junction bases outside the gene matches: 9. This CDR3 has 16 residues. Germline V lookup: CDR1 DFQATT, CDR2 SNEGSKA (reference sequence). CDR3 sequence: CSARDGLAGGRETQYF. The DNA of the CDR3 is TGCAGTGCTAGAGACGGGTTAGCGGGGGGACGGGAGACCCAGTACTTC.

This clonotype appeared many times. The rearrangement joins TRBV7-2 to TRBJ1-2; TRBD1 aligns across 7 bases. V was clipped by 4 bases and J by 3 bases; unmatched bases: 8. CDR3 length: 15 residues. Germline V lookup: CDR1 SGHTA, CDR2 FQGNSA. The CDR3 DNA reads TGTGCCAGCAGCTACCGGGACAGTGTTTACTATGGCTACACCTTC. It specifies CASSYRDSVYYGYTF.

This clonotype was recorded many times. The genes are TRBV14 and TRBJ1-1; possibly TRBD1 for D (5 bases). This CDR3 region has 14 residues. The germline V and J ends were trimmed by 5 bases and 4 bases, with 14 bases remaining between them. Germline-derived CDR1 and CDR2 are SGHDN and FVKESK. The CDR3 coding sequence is TGTGCCAGCAGCGAGGTCTTTGGGGGCACTGAAGCTTTCTTT. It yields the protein CASSEVFGGTEAFF.

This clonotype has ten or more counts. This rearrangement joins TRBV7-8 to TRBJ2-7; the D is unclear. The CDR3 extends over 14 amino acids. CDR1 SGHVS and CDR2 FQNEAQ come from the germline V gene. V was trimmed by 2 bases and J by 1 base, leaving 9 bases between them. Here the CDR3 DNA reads TGTGCCAGCAGCTTACAAGATTGGTCCTACGAGCAGTACTTC. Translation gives CASSLQDWSYEQYF.

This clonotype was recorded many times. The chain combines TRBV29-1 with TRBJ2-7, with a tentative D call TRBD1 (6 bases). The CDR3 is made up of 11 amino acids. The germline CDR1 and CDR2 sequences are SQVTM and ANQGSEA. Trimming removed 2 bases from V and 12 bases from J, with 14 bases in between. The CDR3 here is CSVELRGNRYF. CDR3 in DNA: TGCAGCGTTGAATTGAGGGGGAATCGGTACTTC.

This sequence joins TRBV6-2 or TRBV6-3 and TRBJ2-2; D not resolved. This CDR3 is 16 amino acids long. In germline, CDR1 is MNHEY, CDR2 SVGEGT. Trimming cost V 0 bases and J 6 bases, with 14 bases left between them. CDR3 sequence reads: CASSYSSFAGPGELFF. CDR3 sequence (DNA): TGTGCCAGCAGTTACTCGAGCTTCGCTGGCCCCGGGGAGCTGTTTTTT.

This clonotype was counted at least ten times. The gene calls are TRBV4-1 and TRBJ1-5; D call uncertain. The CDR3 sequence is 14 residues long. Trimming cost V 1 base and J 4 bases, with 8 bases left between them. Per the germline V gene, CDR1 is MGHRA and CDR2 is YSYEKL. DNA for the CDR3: TGCGCCAGCAGCCAAGTCCTCCTAAATCAGCCCCAGCATTTT. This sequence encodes CASSQVLLNQPQHF.

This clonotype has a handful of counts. The CDR3 sequence: CASSLATTGNTEAFF. The CDR3 nucleotides read TGTGCCAGCAGCTTAGCGACGACAGGGAACACTGAAGCTTTCTTT. This chain uses TRBV7-2 with TRBJ1-1; tentative D call: TRBD1 (6 bases). CDR1 and CDR2 (germline): SGHTA, FQGNSA. This CDR3 has 15 residues. Trimming shortened V by 0 bases and J by 1 base, and 9 bases separated the two germline ends.